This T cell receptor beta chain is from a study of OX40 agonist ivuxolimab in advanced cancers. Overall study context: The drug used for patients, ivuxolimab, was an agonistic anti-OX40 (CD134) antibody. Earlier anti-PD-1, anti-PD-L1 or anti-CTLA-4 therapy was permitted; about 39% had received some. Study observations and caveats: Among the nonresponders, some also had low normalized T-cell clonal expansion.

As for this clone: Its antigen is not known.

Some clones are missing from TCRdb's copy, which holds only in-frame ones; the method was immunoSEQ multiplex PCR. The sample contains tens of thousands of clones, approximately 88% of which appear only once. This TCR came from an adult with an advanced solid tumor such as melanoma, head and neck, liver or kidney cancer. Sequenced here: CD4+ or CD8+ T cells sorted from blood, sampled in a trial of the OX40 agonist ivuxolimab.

DNA of the CDR3: TGCGCCAGCAGCGCCAGCGGGACACGAGGCACTGAAGCTTTCTTT. Translating gives CASSASGTRGTEAFF. The chain couples TRBV5-1 to TRBJ1-1, with D maybe TRBD1 (6 bases). Trimming shortened V by 4 bases and J by 4 bases, and 17 bases separated the two germline ends. Germline V gene lookup returns CDR1 SGHRS and CDR2 YFSETQ. CDR3 length: 15 amino acids.